The sequence of this T cell receptor beta chain was determined in a study of shared clonotypes between healthy human individuals. Some clones are missing from TCRdb's copy, which holds only in-frame ones; the method was immunoSEQ multiplex PCR. In the table there are some 2.3 million clones, approximately 93% of which are singletons. Trimming removed 0 bases from V and 1 base from J, with 12 bases in between. CDR1 is LGHNA and CDR2 is YSLEER in the germline V gene. The CDR3 covers 16 residues. V usage is TRBV4-3 and J usage is TRBJ1-1; unclear D gene. This TCR was sampled from a man aged 18 to 30 in good health. Some clones in this sample may be carry-over from other donors' samples. Specimen: naive CD4+ T cells from PBMCs. Indicated subset: CD45RA+ positively selected. The CDR3 DNA reads TGCGCCAGCAGCCAAGATGTCCCACGAGGGAACACTGAAGCTTTCTTT. Amino acid sequence: CASSQDVPRGNTEAFF.